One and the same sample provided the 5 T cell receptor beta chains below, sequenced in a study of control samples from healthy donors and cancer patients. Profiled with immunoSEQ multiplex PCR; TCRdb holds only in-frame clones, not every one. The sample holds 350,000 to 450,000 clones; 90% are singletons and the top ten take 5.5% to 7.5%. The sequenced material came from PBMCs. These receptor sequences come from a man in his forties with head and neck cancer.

The CDR3 protein is CASSLLGTGGEKLFF. CDR3 coding DNA: TGCGCCAGCAGCTTGTTAGGGACAGGAGGGGAAAAACTGTTTTTT. The chain employs TRBV5-1 and TRBJ1-4, with 8 bases fitting TRBD1. The CDR3 runs to 15 residues. From germline, CDR1 is SGHRS and CDR2 YFSETQ. V shed 1 base, J shed 8 bases, and the junction held 7 bases outside the gene matches.

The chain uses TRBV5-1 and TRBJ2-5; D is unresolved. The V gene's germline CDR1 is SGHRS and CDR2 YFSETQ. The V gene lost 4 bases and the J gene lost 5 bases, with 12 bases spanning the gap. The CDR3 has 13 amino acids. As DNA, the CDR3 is TGCGCCAGCAGCGCCTCCCTGGGGGAGACCCAGTACTTC. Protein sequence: CASSASLGETQYF.

Here the CDR3 DNA reads TGTGCCAGCAGTTTATGGACAGGGGTTTCCAATGAGCAGTTCTTC. This codes for CASSLWTGVSNEQFF. This sequence joins TRBV28 and TRBJ2-1; 8 bases line up with TRBD1. Germline-derived CDR1 and CDR2 are MDHEN and SYDVKM. Trimming removed 0 bases from V and 6 bases from J; junction bases left unmatched: 4. CDR3 length equals 15 residues.

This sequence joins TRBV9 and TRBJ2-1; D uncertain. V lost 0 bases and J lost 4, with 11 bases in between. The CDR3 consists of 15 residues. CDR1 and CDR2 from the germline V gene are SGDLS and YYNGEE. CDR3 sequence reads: CASSVAVADYNEQFF. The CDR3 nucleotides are TGTGCCAGCAGCGTAGCCGTGGCGGATTACAATGAGCAGTTCTTC.

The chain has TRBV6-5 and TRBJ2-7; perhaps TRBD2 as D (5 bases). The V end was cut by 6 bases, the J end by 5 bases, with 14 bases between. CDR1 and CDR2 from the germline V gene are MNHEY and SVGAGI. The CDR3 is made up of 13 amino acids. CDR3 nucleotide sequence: TGTGCCAGCAGCCGAGGACTCGTAGACGAGCAGTACTTC. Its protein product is CASSRGLVDEQYF.